This section outlines one T cell receptor (beta chain) sequence together with its context. This clone's antigen is unknown. No base quality values were provided; no much bigger clone lies one nucleotide off. Germline trimming: 5 bases from V, 8 bases from J; junction bases outside gene matches: 11. Via the germline V gene (reference sequence), CDR1 is LNHDA and CDR2 SQIVND. CDR3 length: 15 amino acids, cysteine to phenylalanine. Only CDR3 DNA is held: 45 bases, read in frame from base 1. TCRbeta CDR3 regions were amplified from genomic DNA using the immunoSEQ Assay, a bias-controlled multiplex PCR. From the authors' description of their analysis: The number of nucleated cells in each sample was estimated from the amplification of reference gene primers within the assay. To quantify the absolute abundance of each unique TCRbeta CDR3 rearrangement, sequence reads were collapsed and filtered. For each sample, productive Simpson clonality was calculated as the square root of Simpson's diversity index over productive rearrangements. Entries here come from immuneACCESS through TCRdb and include only in-frame sequences with V and J called. Some clones fail to appear in such tables; in the studies checked, an unresolved V gene covers under half of the shortfall, and the cause of the remainder is unknown. The D gene and trimming were derived from the DNA, and the V and J assignments and clone size from that table. Recorded for this sample are about 36,000 clones; around 81% of them occurred a single time. 13% to 15% of the sample comes from the top ten.

The sample originates from a study of blood T cell repertoires in COVID-19 (dated by TCRdb to 2019 to 2021). A note on the overall study: Samples covering the acute and convalescent phases of COVID-19 were provided by collaborators in the United States, Italy and Spain. The samples were drawn from the first 160 participants of the ongoing ImmuneRACE study and from 950 to 1,500 subjects provided by 6 global collaborators. The prospective study material was composed of cDNA or gDNA derived from T cells, B-cell-depleted T cells, or PBMCs. The repertoires were released in a freely available public database intended as a resource for research on the immune response to SARS-CoV-2. Where HLA class I and class II types were available, the types were taken from metadata supplied by the sample provider, not from assay-based typing. A de-identified subject ID, COVID-19 status, age in years and sex were almost always included in the sample metadata. The dataset comprised deeply sampled blood TCRbeta repertoires from subjects exposed to, actively infected with, or recovered from COVID-19. The paper's findings and limits, for the study overall: Clinical and demographic metadata were provided uncurated, with the amount varying by source and participant.

Whole blood was collected in K2EDTA tubes by collaborating institutions according to the institutions' own protocols. Collaborator samples were shipped for TCRbeta analysis as frozen whole blood, isolated PBMCs, or DNA extracted from either sample type. The receptor comes from a human donor in a cohort sampled during active COVID-19. The chain links TRBV19 with TRBJ1-2; TRBD1 matches 10 bases in the middle. What was sequenced was peripheral blood. The CDR3 region reads CASSQPGTGVSGYTF. The nucleotide sequence reads TGTGCCAGTAGTCAACCCGGGACAGGGGTCTCGGGCTACACCTTC.